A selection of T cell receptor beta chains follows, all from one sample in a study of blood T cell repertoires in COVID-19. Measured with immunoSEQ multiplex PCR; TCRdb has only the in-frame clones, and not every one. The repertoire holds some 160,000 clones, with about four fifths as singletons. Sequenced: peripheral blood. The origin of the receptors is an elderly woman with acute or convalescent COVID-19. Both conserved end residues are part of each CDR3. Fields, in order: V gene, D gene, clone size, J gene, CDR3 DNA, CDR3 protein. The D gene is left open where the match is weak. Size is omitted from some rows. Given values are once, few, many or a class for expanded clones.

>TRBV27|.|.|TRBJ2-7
TGTGCCAGCAGATCAAACCGGGACTCCTACGAGCAGTACTTC
CASRSNRDSYEQYF
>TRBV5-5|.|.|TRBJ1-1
TGTGCCAGCAGCTTGAGATCGGGGAACACTGAAGCTTTCTTT
CASSLRSGNTEAFF
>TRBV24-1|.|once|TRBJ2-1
TGTGCCACCAGTGATTTTGGTGGGCCGGTCGAGGAGAAGGGGCCCGAGGTGTGGCAGTTCTTC
CATSDFGGPVEEKGPEVWQFF
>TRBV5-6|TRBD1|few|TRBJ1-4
TGTGCCAGCAGCAACGCCGGGACAGGGGAAGAAAAACTGTTTTTT
CASSNAGTGEEKLFF
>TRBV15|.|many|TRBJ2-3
TGTGCCACCAGCCACGAACGAGGGAGGCCCACAGATACGCAGTATTTT
CATSHERGRPTDTQYF
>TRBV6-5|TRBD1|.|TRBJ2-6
TGTGCCAGCAGGCCAGGGGGCGGTGGGGCCAACGTCCTGACTTTC
CASRPGGGGANVLTF
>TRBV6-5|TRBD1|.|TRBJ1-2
TGTGCCACTGGGGGGCCCAGTACAGGGGCGCACGGCTACACCTTC
CATGGPSTGAHGYTF
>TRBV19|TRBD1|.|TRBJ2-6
TGTGCCAGTAGTATCGATTCCGCGGGACAGGGCTATGGGGCCAACGTCCTGACTTTC
CASSIDSAGQGYGANVLTF
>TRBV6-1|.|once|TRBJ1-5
TGTGCCAGCAGTGTCCAGAATACGATAAGCAATCAGCCCCAGCATTTT
CASSVQNTISNQPQHF
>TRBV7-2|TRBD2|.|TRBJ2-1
TGTGCCAGCACCCGGGGGGGGAGCCGACGCGACAATGAGCAGTTCTTC
CASTRGGSRRDNEQFF
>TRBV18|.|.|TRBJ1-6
TGTGCCAGCTCACCGATGCCAGGGGAAGATAATTCACCCCTCCACTTT
CASSPMPGEDNSPLHF
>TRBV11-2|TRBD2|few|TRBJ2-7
TGTGCCAGCAGCTTACGAGGGAGGGTAGGCGAGCAGTACTTC
CASSLRGRVGEQYF
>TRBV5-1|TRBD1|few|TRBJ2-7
TGCGCCAGCAGCTTGGCCGGGACAGTGGCCTACGAGCAGTACTTC
CASSLAGTVAYEQYF
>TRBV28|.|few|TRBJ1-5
TGTGCCAGCAGTTTATCACTTGCGATTAGGCCCCAGCATTTT
CASSLSLAIRPQHF
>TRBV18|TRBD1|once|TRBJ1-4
TGTGCCAGCTCACCCCAGCTAGGACAGGGGGTTGAAAAACTGTTTTTT
CASSPQLGQGVEKLFF
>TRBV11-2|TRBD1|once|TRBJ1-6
TGTGCCAGCAGCTTAGAGACAGGGGGCACCTATAATTCACCCCTCCACTTT
CASSLETGGTYNSPLHF
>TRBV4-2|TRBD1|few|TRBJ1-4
TGTGCCAGCAGCCAGGTCCAAGGACAGGGTAATGAAAAACTGTTTTTT
CASSQVQGQGNEKLFF
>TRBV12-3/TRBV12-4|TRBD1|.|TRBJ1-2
TGTGCCAGCTCGGCAGGGGGGTATGGCTACACCTTC
CASSAGGYGYTF
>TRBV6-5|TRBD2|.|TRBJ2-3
TGTGCCAGCAGTTTAGCGGGGGGGGCGCGGGATACGCAGTATTTT
CASSLAGGARDTQYF
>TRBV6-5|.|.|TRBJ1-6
TGTGCCAGCCGACAGATGAGCTCCTATAATTCACCCCTCCACTTT
CASRQMSSYNSPLHF
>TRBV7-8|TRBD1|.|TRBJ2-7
TGTGCCAGCAGCTCACCCGCGGCCGGGACAGGGGGCGGTAAGCAGTACTTC
CASSSPAAGTGGGKQYF
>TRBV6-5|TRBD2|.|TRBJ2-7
TGTGCCAGCAGCTATACTAGCGGGAGTGGCCACGAGCAGTACTTC
CASSYTSGSGHEQYF
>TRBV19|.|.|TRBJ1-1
TGTGCCAGTAGTATTAGCGGCGGATTGAACACTGAAGCTTTCTTT
CASSISGGLNTEAFF
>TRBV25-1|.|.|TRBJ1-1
TGTGCCAGCAGTGAATACAGGGAAGCAGGAGCTTTCTTT
CASSEYREAGAFF
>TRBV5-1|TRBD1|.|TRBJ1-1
TGCGCCAGCAGCACAGGGGGGGACGGCACTGAAGCTTTCTTT
CASSTGGDGTEAFF
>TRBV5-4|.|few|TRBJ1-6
TGTGCCAGCAGCTTGGCTGGGGACTACTTAATTTCACCCCTCCACTTT
CASSLAGDYLISPLHF
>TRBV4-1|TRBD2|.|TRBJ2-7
TGCGCCAGCAGCCAATTACTAGCGGGGGGGCCGGGCGAGCAGTACTTC
CASSQLLAGGPGEQYF
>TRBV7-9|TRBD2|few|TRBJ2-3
TGTGCCAGCAGACCGAAGCGGGAGGGCTGGGATACGCAGTATTTT
CASRPKREGWDTQYF